The T cell receptor beta chain described here comes from a study of shared clonotypes between healthy human individuals. Method: immunoSEQ multiplex PCR; TCRdb's copy keeps in-frame clones and lacks some. Of roughly 2,500,000 clones in the sample, over 85% were seen once. CDR1 is SGHRS, CDR2 YFSETQ, per germline. The CDR3 spans 12 residues. Trimming pared 4 bases from V and 9 bases from J, leaving 11 bases between. On this clone: Antigen: not known.

Study findings and constraints: Depth was large, yet rarefaction showed that sorted-subset sequencing was incomplete.

This chain links TRBV5-1 with TRBJ2-1; D is perhaps TRBD2 (5 bases). The sequence came from a young man in good health. Some clones in this sample may be carry-over from other donors' samples. Sequencing input: naive CD4+ T cells from PBMCs. Subset denoted: CD45RA+ positively selected. The CDR3 nucleotides read TGCGCCAGCAGCGTAACTAGAGGTGAGCAGTTCTTC. This translates into CASSVTRGEQFF.